One sample yielded the 4 T cell receptor beta chains listed below, sequenced in a study of blood T cell repertoires in COVID-19. The protocol was immunoSEQ multiplex PCR, while the TCRdb copy is restricted to in-frame clones and leaves out a portion. This table has a few hundred thousand clones, 89% appearing once. The sequenced sample was peripheral blood. All receptors come from a man aged 18 to 30 who had recovered from COVID-19.

The J gene is TRBJ1-1, the V gene TRBV7-9; D is possibly TRBD1 (5 bases). Trimming left V 5 bases short and J 2 bases short, with 9 bases between. This CDR3 comprises 13 residues. Germline CDR1 and CDR2: SEHNR and FQNEAQ (reference sequence). CDR3 region: CASSRGINTEAFF. The CDR3 DNA sequence: TGTGCCAGCAGCCGGGGGATCAACACTGAAGCTTTCTTT. The whole variable domain, remainder taken from reference TRBV7-9 and TRBJ1-1, is DTGVSQNPRHKITKRGQNVTFRCDPISEHNRLYWYRQTLGQGPEFLTYFQNEAQLEKSRLLSDRFSAERPKGSFSTLEIQRTEQGDSAMYLCASSRGINTEAFFGQGTRLTVV.

The gene calls are TRBV5-1 and TRBJ2-1, with 12 bases matching TRBD2. Trimming removed 0 bases from V and 6 bases from J; junction bases left unmatched: 4. The CDR3 contains 16 residues. In germline, CDR1 is SGHRS, CDR2 YFSETQ. CDR3: CASSLAAGLAGNEQFF. CDR3 bases: TGCGCCAGCAGCTTGGCCGCGGGACTAGCGGGCAATGAGCAGTTCTTC.

This chain uses TRBV6-2 or TRBV6-3 with TRBJ2-7; D may be TRBD1 (5 bases). Per germline, CDR1 MNHEY and CDR2 SVGEGT. The CDR3 has 12 residues. V was shortened by 5 bases and J by 3 bases, with 8 bases between the two germline ends. CDR3 DNA: TGTGCCAGCAGTCTAGGGGACTACGAGCAGTACTTC. Translating it yields CASSLGDYEQYF.

Here the CDR3 reads CAGQRGGLLTGELFF. For the CDR3, the DNA is TGTGCCGGGCAACGAGGGGGTCTCCTCACCGGGGAGCTGTTTTTT. The chain employs TRBV5-6 and TRBJ2-2; a possible D gene is TRBD1 (6 bases). This CDR3 comprises 15 residues. V shed 10 bases and J shed 4 bases, with 20 bases lying between them. The germline gives CDR1 SGHDT, CDR2 YYEEEE.